Presented here are 8 T cell receptor beta chains from one specimen sequenced in a study of T cell repertoires in cytomegalovirus infection. TCRdb analysed the reads with MiXCR anew, one entry per CDR3 protein. The sample has approximately 400,000 distinct CDR3 sequences, approximately 33% seen once; the top ten hold approximately 15%. The sequencing input was PBMCs. All receptors derive from a human donor in good health (CMV status not recorded). Some clones in this sample may be carry-over from other donors' samples.

This clonotype was seen a few times. V usage is TRBV20-1 and J usage is TRBJ1-5, with 7 bases matching TRBD1. Germline CDR1 DFQATT, CDR2 SNEGSKA (reference sequence). V gave up 3 bases and J gave up 6 bases; unmatched junction bases: 11. The CDR3 contains 15 residues. CDR3 sequence: CSASDPGGIGQPQHF. CDR3 sequence (DNA): TGCAGTGCTAGCGACCCAGGGGGAATTGGTCAGCCCCAGCATTTT.

About this clonotype: The conserved final phenylalanine or tryptophan is absent from the CDR3, which likely points to a read error. This chain uses TRBV9 with TRBJ1-1; D gene unclear. This CDR3 has 13 amino acids. V gave up 1 base and J gave up 6 bases, with 10 bases separating them. CDR1 is SGDLS and CDR2 is YYNGEE in the germline V gene. The CDR3 here is CASSVHLSAEAFL. CDR3 in DNA: TGTGCCAGCAGCGTACACCTATCGGCTGAAGCTTTCTTG.

This clonotype was seen repeatedly, ten times or more. The J gene is TRBJ1-6, the V gene TRBV7-2, with D perhaps matching TRBD1 (6 bases). Germline CDR1 and CDR2: SGHTA and FQGNSA. V was clipped by 6 bases and J by 10 bases, with 13 bases between them. This CDR3 is built from 13 residues. CDR3: CASSSSRGSPLHF. For the CDR3, the DNA is TGTGCCAGCAGTTCCTCCAGGGGCTCACCCCTCCACTTT.

V usage is TRBV27 and J usage is TRBJ1-1, with 10 bases lining up with TRBD1. The junction had 5 bases not matched to a gene; V was cut back by 3 bases and J by 1 base. The CDR3 is 16 residues long. In germline, CDR1 is MNHEY, CDR2 SMNVEV (reference sequence). CDR3 residues: CASSFVGQGENTEAFF. The CDR3 bases are TGTGCCAGCAGTTTCGTCGGACAGGGGGAGAACACTGAAGCTTTCTTT.

This clonotype was seen once. The junction and the germline gene differ at one end; a read error may be behind it. The chain carries TRBV4-1 and TRBJ1-2, with 7 positions matching TRBD1. This CDR3 is 16 amino acids long. The germline V gene encodes CDR1 MGHRA and CDR2 YSYEKL. The CDR3 DNA sequence: TGCGCCAGCAGCCAAGATAGTGCAGGGGGTAGCTCTGGCTACCCCTTC. Its protein is CASSQDSAGGSSGYPF.

The chain employs TRBV19 and TRBJ1-2; 7 nucleotides agree with TRBD1. The CDR3 length is 14 residues. The germline CDR1 and CDR2 sequences are LNHDA and SQIVND (reference sequence). J gave up 4 bases and V 4 bases, and 6 bases lay outside the gene matches. Here the CDR3 reads CASSTLGQSYGYTF. The CDR3 region has the DNA TGTGCCAGTAGTACCTTGGGACAGTCCTATGGCTACACCTTC.

With regard to this clonotype: The junction differs from germline at one of its ends, possibly a read error. The chain has TRBV28 and TRBJ2-3; D is possibly TRBD2 (7 bases). There are 14 residues in the CDR3. Germline CDR1 MDHEN, CDR2 SYDVKM. In DNA, the CDR3 is TGTGCCAGCAGCGGCCGGGGGGCCAGAGATACGCAGGATTTT. This translates into CASSGRGARDTQDF.

The chain couples TRBV30 to TRBJ2-7; D is uncertain. CDR3 length: 15 amino acids. Deletions cut 0 bases from V and 0 bases from J, with 12 bases between. CDR1 GTSNPN and CDR2 SVGIG come from the germline V gene (reference sequence). This CDR3 is CAWSVGWTNSYEQYF. The DNA for the CDR3 is TGTGCCTGGAGTGTAGGGTGGACCAACTCCTACGAGCAGTACTTC.